This TCR beta chain came from a study of shared clonotypes between healthy human individuals. Sequencing was performed with immunoSEQ multiplex PCR; in TCRdb, only in-frame clones are kept and a portion is missing. The sample shows more than 2 million clones, 90% to 95% of them seen only once. V was trimmed by 8 bases and J by 6 bases, leaving 4 bases between them. CDR1 and CDR2 (germline): MNHNS, SASEGT. The CDR3 has 10 amino acids. The specimen was naive CD4+ T cells sorted from blood. The subset is: CD45RA+ positively selected. The gene calls are TRBV6-1 and TRBJ1-4; no clear D. This clonotype originated in a man aged 18-30 years in good health. The CDR3 nucleotides read TGTGCCAGCGCCCATGAAAAACTGTTTTTT. Its translation is CASAHEKLFF.